This T cell receptor (beta chain) was sequenced for a study of vaccination effects on CD4 cells after COVID-19. Study information: Each participant was given two doses of one vaccine (BNT162b2 or mRNA-1273).

The method was immunoSEQ multiplex PCR; TCRdb's version includes in-frame clones alone and lacks a portion of them. The table includes roughly 20,000 clones, approximately 70% detected once. V dropped 5 bases and J dropped 6 bases, with 22 bases sitting between them. CDR3 length equals 16 residues. Germline CDR1 is MNHEY and CDR2 is SMNVEV (reference sequence). Of note for this clone: Its target is unknown.

Viral peptide pool expansion of antigen-specific CD4+ T cells preceded sequencing in the ViraFEST assay. When ten to eleven days of culture had elapsed, CD4+ T cells were isolated. Vaccinated recipients, who were negative for nucleocapsid antibodies, had no history of SARS-CoV-2 infection. Wells of 1.5 million to 2 million PBMC each were grown with roughly 10 IU/ml IL-2 and approximately 10 ug/ml peptides. Half the medium was swapped for IL-2 medium on days 3 and 7. This sequence originates from a human donor who received a COVID-19 vaccine. The chain employs TRBV27 and TRBJ2-5; no reliable D call. The sample in question was CD4+ T cells from PBMCs cultured with HCoV-229E spike peptides, obtained before COVID-19 vaccination. CDR3 DNA: TGTGCCAGCAGTCCATCCCTCGAGCCCCTACGTCAGACCCAGTACTTC. This translates into CASSPSLEPLRQTQYF.